This T cell receptor (beta chain) came from a study of neoadjuvant anti-PD-1 for oral cavity cancer (dated by TCRdb to 2020 to 2022). In the study overall: Three to four biweekly doses of nivolumab at 3 mg/kg were mostly administered to patients before curative-intent surgical resection. Patients without progression received a fourth nivolumab dose around day 43 and underwent definitive surgical resection on days 50-56. Patients with complete response, partial response or stable disease by RECIST 1.1 were defined as responders, whereas patients with progression were defined as non-responders. There were more than 10 patients in the parent correlative cohort, and the response rate was 33%.

For deep sequencing of PBMC libraries, mostly roughly 450 ng of input genomic DNA was used, and six replicates were run per sample. Following the manufacturer's instructions, the team built TCRbeta libraries using the immunoSEQ hsTCRbeta kit. Sequencing of the completed libraries took place using an Illumina NovaSeq 6000 S4 flow cell after they had been pooled to roughly 2.8 nM. Per the source publication's procedure: Raw data preprocessing and quality control were performed with the immunoSEQ Analyzer. The analysis was restricted to productive rearrangements, with each unique CDR3 amino acid sequence defining a clonotype. Repertoire clonality was estimated as the Gini-Simpson index, which was calculated using the R package tcR. Gini indices were compared with Student's t test, and associations with tumor size change were assessed by Pearson correlation. In TCRdb, the immuneACCESS table is reduced to in-frame sequences with V and J assigned. These tables do not hold every clone; where another copy was compared, an unresolved V gene accounts for under half, and the others remain unexplained. V, J and clone size are those of that table, while D and trimming were read from the DNA. Present in this sample are 75,000 to 100,000 clones, about 84% of which were seen just once. The leading ten clones occupy about 2.9% of the sample.

The sample's time point label, decoded: before neoadjuvant nivolumab. Patients were newly diagnosed with stage II-IVA oral cavity squamous cell carcinoma and had received no prior systemic or radiation treatment. The cohort was composed of patients with HPV-negative, locally advanced oral cavity squamous cell carcinoma. No culture maintenance or expansion was done, as the peripheral blood mononuclear cells went straight to analysis. Samples were obtained from a longitudinal correlative study of a single-arm phase II trial of neoadjuvant nivolumab in oral cavity squamous cell carcinoma. Genomic DNA-based TCRbeta sequencing was performed on subject-matched pre- and post-treatment PBMCs and tumors from three responders and three non-responders. Peripheral blood mononuclear cells were collected before nivolumab treatment and were collected again after treatment, at the time of surgery. The Maxwell RSC DNA from Cells kit was used to isolate genomic DNA from PBMCs.

For this clone: The target of this receptor is not known. No qualities accompany the bases; no much larger clone lies one base away.

Results the study describes overall, beyond this receptor: Only three patients per response group were included in the TCR analyses, and larger cohorts for validation were called for by the authors. Higher pretreatment blood Treg/Th17 ratios correlated with higher pretreatment blood TCRbeta clonality and lower post-treatment tumor TCRbeta clonality. After neoadjuvant nivolumab, non-responders showed significantly higher T cell clonality (Gini index) in PBMCs than responders did.

The germline V gene sets CDR1 to MGHDK and CDR2 to SYGVNS. V and J are trimmed by 5 bases and 7 bases, and the gene matches miss 11 bases of the junction. Inclusive of the bounding cysteine and phenylalanine, the CDR3 is 16 residues long. The read is trimmed to its CDR3 DNA, 48 bases read in frame from base 1. The rearrangement joined TRBV25-1 to TRBJ2-7; TRBD2 aligns with 13 central bases. The source was PBMCs, collected before nivolumab (anti-PD-1) treatment. The TCR originated in a person aged 40 to 85 with oral cavity squamous cell carcinoma. The nucleotide sequence is TGTGCCAGCAGTCCCCCCGGGACTAGCGGGACCAAGGAGCAGTACTTC. It specifies CASSPPGTSGTKEQYF.